This T cell receptor (beta chain) was documented in a study of cytomegalovirus exposure and HLA in healthy donors. Sequenced by immunoSEQ multiplex PCR; TCRdb stores in-frame clones only, minus some. This sample has tens of thousands of clones, with 90% to 95% found just once. The table lists this clone with a few counts. V was shortened by 6 bases and J by 9 bases, with 15 bases between the two germline ends. The CDR3 extends over 13 amino acids. CDR1 and CDR2 (germline): MNHNY, SVGAGI (reference sequence). V is TRBV6-6 and J is TRBJ1-5; D is unresolved. Material for sequencing was PBMCs. This TCR came from a man aged 18 to 30 in good health and CMV-seronegative. CDR3 coding DNA: TGTGCCAGCAGCAGTTCGAGGGATCGGCCCCAGCATTTT. This translates into CASSSSRDRPQHF.